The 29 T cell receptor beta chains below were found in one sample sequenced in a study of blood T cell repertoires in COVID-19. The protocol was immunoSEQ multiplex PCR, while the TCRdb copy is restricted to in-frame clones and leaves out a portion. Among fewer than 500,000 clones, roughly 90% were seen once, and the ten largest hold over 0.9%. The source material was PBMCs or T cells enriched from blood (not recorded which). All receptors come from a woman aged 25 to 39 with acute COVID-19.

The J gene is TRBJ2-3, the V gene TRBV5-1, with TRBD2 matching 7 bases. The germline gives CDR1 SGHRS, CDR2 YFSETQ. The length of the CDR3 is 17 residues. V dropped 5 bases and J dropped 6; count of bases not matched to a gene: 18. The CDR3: CASRRSLQGGVLDTQYF. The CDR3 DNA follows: TGCGCCAGCAGAAGGTCCCTCCAGGGAGGGGTCCTTGATACGCAGTATTTT.

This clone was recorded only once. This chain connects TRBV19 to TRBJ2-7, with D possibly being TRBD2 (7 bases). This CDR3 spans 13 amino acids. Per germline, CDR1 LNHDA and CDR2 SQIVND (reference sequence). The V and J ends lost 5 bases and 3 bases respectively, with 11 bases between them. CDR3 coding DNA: TGTGCCAGTAGTGGGGGGGGCGGCTACGAGCAGTACTTC. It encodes CASSGGGGYEQYF.

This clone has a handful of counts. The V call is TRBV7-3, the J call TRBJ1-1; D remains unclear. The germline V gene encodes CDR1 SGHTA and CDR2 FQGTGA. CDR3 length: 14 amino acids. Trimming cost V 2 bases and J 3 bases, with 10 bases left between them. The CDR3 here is CASSLLGRDTEAFF. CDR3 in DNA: TGTGCCAGCAGCTTACTAGGGAGGGACACTGAAGCTTTCTTT. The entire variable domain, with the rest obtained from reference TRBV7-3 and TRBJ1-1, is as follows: GAGVSQTPSNKVTEKGKYVELRCDPISGHTALYWYRQSLGQGPEFLIYFQGTGAADDSGLPNDRFFAVRPEGSVSTLKIQRTERGDSAVYLCASSLLGRDTEAFFGQGTRLTVV.

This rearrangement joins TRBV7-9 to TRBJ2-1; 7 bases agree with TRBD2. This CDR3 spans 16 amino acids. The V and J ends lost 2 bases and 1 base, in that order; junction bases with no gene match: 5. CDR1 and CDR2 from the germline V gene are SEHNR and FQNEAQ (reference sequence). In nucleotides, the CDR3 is TGTGCCAGCAGCTTAATCGGGGGGAGTTCCTACAATGAGCAGTTCTTC. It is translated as CASSLIGGSSYNEQFF. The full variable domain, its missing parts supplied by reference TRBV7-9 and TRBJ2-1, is DTGVSQNPRHKITKRGQNVTFRCDPISEHNRLYWYRQTLGQGPEFLTYFQNEAQLEKSRLLSDRFSAERPKGSFSTLEIQRTEQGDSAMYLCASSLIGGSSYNEQFFGPGTRLTVL.

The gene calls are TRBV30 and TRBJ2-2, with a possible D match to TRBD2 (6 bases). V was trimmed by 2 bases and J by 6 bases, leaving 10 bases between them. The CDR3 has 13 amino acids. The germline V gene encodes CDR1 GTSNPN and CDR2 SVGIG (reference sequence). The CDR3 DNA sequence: TGTGCCTGGAGTCTGGTAGCGGCCGGGGAGCTGTTTTTT. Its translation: CAWSLVAAGELFF.

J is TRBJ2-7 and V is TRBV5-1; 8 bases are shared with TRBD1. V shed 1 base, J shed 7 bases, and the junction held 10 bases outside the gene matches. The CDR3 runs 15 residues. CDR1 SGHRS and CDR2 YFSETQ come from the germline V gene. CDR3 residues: CASSLSWQGAWEQYF. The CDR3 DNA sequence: TGCGCCAGCAGCTTGAGTTGGCAGGGGGCTTGGGAGCAGTACTTC.

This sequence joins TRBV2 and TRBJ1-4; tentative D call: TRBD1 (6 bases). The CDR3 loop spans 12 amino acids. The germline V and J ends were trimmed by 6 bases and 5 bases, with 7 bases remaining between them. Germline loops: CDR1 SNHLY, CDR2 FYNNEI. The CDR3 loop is CASSDRNEKLFF. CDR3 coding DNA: TGTGCCAGCAGCGACAGGAATGAAAAACTGTTTTTT.

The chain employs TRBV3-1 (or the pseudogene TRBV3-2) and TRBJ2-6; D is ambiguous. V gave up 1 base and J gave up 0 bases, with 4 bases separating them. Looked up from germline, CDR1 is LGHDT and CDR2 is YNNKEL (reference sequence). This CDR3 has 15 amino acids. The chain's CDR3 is CASSQGVSGANVLTF. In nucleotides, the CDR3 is TGTGCCAGCAGCCAAGGAGTCTCTGGGGCCAACGTCCTGACTTTC.

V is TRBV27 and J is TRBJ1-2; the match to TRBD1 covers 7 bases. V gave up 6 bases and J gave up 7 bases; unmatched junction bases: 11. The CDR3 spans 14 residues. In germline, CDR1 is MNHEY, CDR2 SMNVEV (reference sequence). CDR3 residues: CASSFDRVSGGYTF. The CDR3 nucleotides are TGTGCCAGCAGCTTTGACAGGGTTTCTGGTGGCTACACCTTC.

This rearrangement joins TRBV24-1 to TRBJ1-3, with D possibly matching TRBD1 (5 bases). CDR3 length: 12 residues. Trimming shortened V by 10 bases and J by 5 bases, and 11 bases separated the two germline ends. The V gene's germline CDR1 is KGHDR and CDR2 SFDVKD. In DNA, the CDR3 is TGTGCCACACCAGGGCGGAGAAACACCATATATTTT. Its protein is CATPGRRNTIYF.

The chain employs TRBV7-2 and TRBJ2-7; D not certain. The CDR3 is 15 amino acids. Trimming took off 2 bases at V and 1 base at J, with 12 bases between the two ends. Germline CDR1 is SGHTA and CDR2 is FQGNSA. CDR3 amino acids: CASSLIALSSYEQYF. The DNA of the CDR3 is TGTGCCAGCAGCTTAATCGCTCTATCTTCCTACGAGCAGTACTTC.

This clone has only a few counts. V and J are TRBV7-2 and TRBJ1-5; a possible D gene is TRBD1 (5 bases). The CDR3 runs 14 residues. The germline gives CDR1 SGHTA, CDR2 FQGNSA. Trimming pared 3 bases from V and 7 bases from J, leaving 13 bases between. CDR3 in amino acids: CASSFNGGDQPQHF. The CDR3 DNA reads TGTGCCAGCAGCTTCAACGGGGGGGACCAGCCCCAGCATTTT.

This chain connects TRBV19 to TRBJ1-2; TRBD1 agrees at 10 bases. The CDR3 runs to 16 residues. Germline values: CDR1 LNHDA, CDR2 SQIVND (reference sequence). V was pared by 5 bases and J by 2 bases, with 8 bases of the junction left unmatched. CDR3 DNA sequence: TGTGCCAGTAGTTCCAAAGACAGGGGGCGGAACTATGGCTACACCTTC. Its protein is CASSSKDRGRNYGYTF.

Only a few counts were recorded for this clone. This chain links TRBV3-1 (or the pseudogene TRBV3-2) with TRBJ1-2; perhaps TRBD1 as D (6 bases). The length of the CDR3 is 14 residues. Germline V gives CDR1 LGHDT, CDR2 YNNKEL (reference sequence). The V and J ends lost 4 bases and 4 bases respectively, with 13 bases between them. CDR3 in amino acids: CASSPDTGSYGYTF. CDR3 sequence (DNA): TGTGCCAGCAGCCCGGACACAGGGAGCTATGGCTACACCTTC.

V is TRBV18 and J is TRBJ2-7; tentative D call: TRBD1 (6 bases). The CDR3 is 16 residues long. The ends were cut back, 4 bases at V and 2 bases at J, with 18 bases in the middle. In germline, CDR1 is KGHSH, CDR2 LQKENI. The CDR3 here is CASSRNRDTQTYEQYF. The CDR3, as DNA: TGTGCCAGCTCACGGAACCGGGACACCCAAACCTACGAGCAGTACTTC.

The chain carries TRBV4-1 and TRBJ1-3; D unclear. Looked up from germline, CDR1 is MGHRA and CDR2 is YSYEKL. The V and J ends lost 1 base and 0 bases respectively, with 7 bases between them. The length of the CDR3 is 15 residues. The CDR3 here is CASSQGAFSGNTIYF. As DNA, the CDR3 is TGCGCCAGCAGCCAAGGGGCCTTCTCTGGAAACACCATATATTTT.

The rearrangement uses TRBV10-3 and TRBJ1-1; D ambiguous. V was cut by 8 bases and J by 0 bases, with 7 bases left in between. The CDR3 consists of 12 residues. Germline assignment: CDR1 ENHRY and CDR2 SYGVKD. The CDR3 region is CAISRVNTEAFF. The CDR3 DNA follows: TGTGCCATCTCGAGGGTGAACACTGAAGCTTTCTTT.

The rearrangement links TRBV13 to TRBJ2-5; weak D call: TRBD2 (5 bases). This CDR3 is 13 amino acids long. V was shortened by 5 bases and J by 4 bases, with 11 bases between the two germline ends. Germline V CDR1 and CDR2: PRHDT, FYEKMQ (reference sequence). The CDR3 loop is CASSPAVGETQYF. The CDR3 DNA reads TGTGCCAGCAGCCCAGCGGTGGGAGAGACCCAGTACTTC. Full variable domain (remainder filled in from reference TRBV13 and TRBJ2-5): AAGVIQSPRHLIKEKRETATLKCYPIPRHDTVYWYQQGPGQDPQFLISFYEKMQSDKGSIPDRFSAQQFSDYHSELNMSSLELGDSALYFCASSPAVGETQYFGPGTRLLVL.

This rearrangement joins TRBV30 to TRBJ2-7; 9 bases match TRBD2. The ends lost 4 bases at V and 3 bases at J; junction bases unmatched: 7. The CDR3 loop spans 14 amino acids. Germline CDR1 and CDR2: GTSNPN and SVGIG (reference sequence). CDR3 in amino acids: CAWNSGGGFYEQYF. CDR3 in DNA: TGTGCCTGGAATAGCGGGGGAGGTTTCTACGAGCAGTACTTC.

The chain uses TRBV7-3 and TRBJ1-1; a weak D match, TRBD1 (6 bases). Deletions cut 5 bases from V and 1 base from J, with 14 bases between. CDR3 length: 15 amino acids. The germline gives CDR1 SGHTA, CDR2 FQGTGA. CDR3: CASSKVGGSNTEAFF. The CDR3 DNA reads TGTGCCAGCAGCAAAGTAGGGGGTTCGAACACTGAAGCTTTCTTT.

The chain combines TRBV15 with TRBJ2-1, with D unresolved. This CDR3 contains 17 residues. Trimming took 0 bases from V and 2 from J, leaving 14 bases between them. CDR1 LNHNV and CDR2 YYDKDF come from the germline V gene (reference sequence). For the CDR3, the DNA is TGTGCCACCAGCAGAGATCTGTCTACCTTTCCCTACAATGAGCAGTTCTTC. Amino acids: CATSRDLSTFPYNEQFF. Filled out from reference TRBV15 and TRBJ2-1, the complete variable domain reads DAMVIQNPRYQVTQFGKPVTLSCSQTLNHNVMYWYQQKSSQAPKLLFHYYDKDFNNEADTPDNFQSRRPNTSFCFLDIRSPGLGDTAMYLCATSRDLSTFPYNEQFFGPGTRLTVL.

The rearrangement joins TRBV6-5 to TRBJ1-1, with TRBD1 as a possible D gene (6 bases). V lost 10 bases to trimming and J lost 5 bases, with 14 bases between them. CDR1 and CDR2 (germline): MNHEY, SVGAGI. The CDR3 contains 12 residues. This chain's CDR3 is CATGQGRTEAFF. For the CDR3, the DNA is TGTGCCACTGGTCAGGGGCGGACTGAAGCTTTCTTT.

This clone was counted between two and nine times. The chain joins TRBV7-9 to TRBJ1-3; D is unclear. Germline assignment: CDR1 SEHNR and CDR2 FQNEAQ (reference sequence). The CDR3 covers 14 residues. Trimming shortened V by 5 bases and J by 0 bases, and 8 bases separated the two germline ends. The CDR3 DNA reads TGTGCCAGCAGCCTACAGATCTCTGGAAACACCATATATTTT. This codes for CASSLQISGNTIYF. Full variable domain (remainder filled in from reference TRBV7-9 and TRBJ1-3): DTGVSQNPRHKITKRGQNVTFRCDPISEHNRLYWYRQTLGQGPEFLTYFQNEAQLEKSRLLSDRFSAERPKGSFSTLEIQRTEQGDSAMYLCASSLQISGNTIYFGEGSWLTVV.

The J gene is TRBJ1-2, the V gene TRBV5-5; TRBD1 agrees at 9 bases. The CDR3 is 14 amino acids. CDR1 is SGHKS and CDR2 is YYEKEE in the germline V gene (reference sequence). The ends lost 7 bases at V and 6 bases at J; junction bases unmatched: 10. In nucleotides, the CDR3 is TGTGCCAGCGGGAAACAGGGGGCTGCCGATGGCTACACCTTC. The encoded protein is CASGKQGAADGYTF.

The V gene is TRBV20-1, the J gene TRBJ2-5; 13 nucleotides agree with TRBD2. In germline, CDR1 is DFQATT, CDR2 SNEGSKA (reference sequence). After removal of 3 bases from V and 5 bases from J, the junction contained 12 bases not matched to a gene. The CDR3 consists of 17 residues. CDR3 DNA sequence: TGCAGTGCTAGTATGACTAGCGGGGGGCTCACGCAGGAGACCCAGTACTTC. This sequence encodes CSASMTSGGLTQETQYF.

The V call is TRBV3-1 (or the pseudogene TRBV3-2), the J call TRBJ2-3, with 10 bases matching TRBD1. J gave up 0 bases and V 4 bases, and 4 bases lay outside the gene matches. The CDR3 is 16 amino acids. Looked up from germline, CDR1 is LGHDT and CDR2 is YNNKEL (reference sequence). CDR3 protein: CASSPWTGGSTDTQYF. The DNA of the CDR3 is TGTGCCAGCAGCCCATGGACAGGGGGTAGCACAGATACGCAGTATTTT.

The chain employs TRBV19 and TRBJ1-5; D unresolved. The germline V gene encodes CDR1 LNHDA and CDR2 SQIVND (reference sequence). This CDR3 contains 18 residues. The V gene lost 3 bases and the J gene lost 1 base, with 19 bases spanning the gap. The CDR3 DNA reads TGTGCCAGTAGTATTACCATTCATGTTGCCCTAAGCAATCAGCCCCAGCATTTT. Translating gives CASSITIHVALSNQPQHF.

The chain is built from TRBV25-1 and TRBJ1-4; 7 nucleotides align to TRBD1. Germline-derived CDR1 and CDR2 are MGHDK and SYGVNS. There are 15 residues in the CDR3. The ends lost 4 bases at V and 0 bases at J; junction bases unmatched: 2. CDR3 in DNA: TGTGCCAGCAGTGGGGGGACAGCAACTAATGAAAAACTGTTTTTT. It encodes CASSGGTATNEKLFF.

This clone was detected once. This chain's CDR3 is CSVRRGTGVNEQFF. The CDR3 nucleotides are TGCAGCGTCAGGAGAGGGACAGGGGTCAATGAGCAGTTCTTC. The rearrangement uses TRBV29-1 and TRBJ2-1; TRBD1 matches at 10 bases. J lost 6 bases, V lost 6 bases, and 8 bases had no gene match. The CDR3 contains 14 residues. Germline V gene data show CDR1 as SQVTM and CDR2 as ANQGSEA.